Below, 18 T cell receptor delta chains from the same sample are listed, as sequenced in a study of gammadelta T cells in human blood. TCRdb used CATT to re-call clones from the RT-PCR reads. The table lists roughly 800 delta-chain clones, over 60% of them singletons. Specimen: Vgamma9Vdelta2 gamma-delta T cells from adult blood. The receptors stem from a human donor.

Regarding this clone: It is unclear where the CDR3 begins or ends on the DNA, so no DNA is shown, and the CDR3 is as TCRdb lists it. The chain carries TRAV29/DV5 and TRDJ1; the table's TRDD3 call for D was not verified on the DNA. The CDR3 is 20 amino acids in total, end residues counted. Germline assignment: CDR1 NSMFDY and CDR2 ISSIKDK. The CDR3 protein is CSVLLCSKVILGDYTDKLIF.

In this sample, this clone turned up once. A far larger clone differs by one base, so this is likely a read error. J is TRDJ1 and V is TRDV2, with TRDD3 matching 11 bases. This CDR3 region has 21 residues. The V and J ends lost 0 bases and 2 bases, in that order; junction bases with no gene match: 19. From germline, CDR1 is GEAIGNYY and CDR2 EKD. Here the CDR3 reads CACDTVAAPVLGDMETDKLIF. CDR3 DNA sequence: TGTGCCTGTGACACCGTCGCCGCCCCCGTACTGGGGGATATGGAGACCGATAAACTCATCTTT.

J is TRDJ1 and V is TRDV2; 13 bases are a match to TRDD3. V was pared by 3 bases and J by 6 bases, with 9 bases of the junction left unmatched. The length of the CDR3 is 16 residues. CDR1 and CDR2 (germline): GEAIGNYY, EKD. The CDR3 loop reads CACDDVLGDTLHKLIF. Here the CDR3 DNA reads TGTGCCTGTGACGACGTACTGGGGGATACGCTCCATAAACTCATCTTT.

As to this clone: A read error is likely here: a far larger clone is one base away. The rearrangement links TRDV2 to TRDJ1; 8 bases line up with TRDD3. J lost 0 bases, V lost 3 bases, and 11 bases had no gene match. Germline CDR1 and CDR2: GEAIGNYY and EKD. This CDR3 comprises 17 residues. The CDR3 bases are TGTGCCTGTGACGCCCTACTGGGGGGTAAGGACACCGATAAACTCATCTTT. Its translation is CACDALLGGKDTDKLIF.

This clone was seen a few times. A read error likely explains this, since a far larger clone differs by one base. This same CDR3 is encoded by further DNA sequences in the sample. The chain carries TRDV2 and TRDJ1; TRDD3 matches at 9 bases. The CDR3 runs to 22 residues. Germline V gene data show CDR1 as GEAIGNYY and CDR2 as EKD. CDR3 nucleotide sequence: TGTGCTTGTGACTCCGAGGCCAACCTTCCTCCTAATCTGGGGGATCGGTGGCATAAACTCATCTTT. Protein: CACDSEANLPPNLGDRWHKLIF.

Concerning this clone itself: It differs at one base from a far larger clone, so likely a read error. Other DNA sequences of this sample code for an identical CDR3. The chain employs TRDV2 and TRDJ1; TRDD3 matches 12 bases. J was trimmed by 3 bases and V by 3 bases; bases with no gene match: 13. Germline-derived CDR1 and CDR2 are GEAIGNYY and EKD. The CDR3 extends over 18 amino acids. This CDR3 is CACDPLLGDTPAPDKLIF. CDR3 DNA sequence: TGTGCCTGTGACCCTCTACTGGGGGATACTCCGGCGCCCGATAAACTCATCTTT.

Remarks on this clone: Given a far larger clone just one base away, this is likely a sequencing read error. The sample holds other DNA sequences that translate to the same CDR3. The rearrangement uses TRDV2 and TRDJ1; 13 bases map to TRDD3. Germline loops: CDR1 GEAIGNYY, CDR2 EKD. There are 15 residues in the CDR3. The ends lost 7 bases at V and 7 bases at J; junction bases unmatched: 11. CDR3 residues: CACDSILGDTGKLIF. In DNA form, the CDR3 reads TGTGCCTGCGACTCAATACTGGGGGATACGGGTAAACTCATCTTT.

By proportion, this clone is large. This sequence joins TRDV2 and TRDJ1, with a tentative D call TRDD3 (6 bases). Germline values: CDR1 GEAIGNYY, CDR2 EKD. This CDR3 has 17 amino acids. Between the trimmed V and J ends, which lost 0 bases and 0 bases, there was a span of 16 bases. The CDR3 coding sequence is TGTGCCTGTGACACCGTCACTGGGTTAGGGTACACCGATAAACTCATCTTT. This gives the protein CACDTVTGLGYTDKLIF.

Turning to this clone: The likely explanation is a read error, given a far larger clone one base away. The chain employs TRDV2 and TRDJ1; D is possibly TRDD2 (5 bases). The CDR3 loop spans 14 amino acids. Germline CDR1 GEAIGNYY, CDR2 EKD. This CDR3 reads CARDAVPSTDKLIF. The CDR3 DNA sequence: TGTGCCCGTGACGCGGTTCCTTCCACCGATAAACTCATCTTT.

This clone is judged large (0.1 to 1%). Other DNA sequences in this sample translate to the same CDR3. This rearrangement joins TRDV2 to TRDJ1; 10 positions agree with TRDD3. CDR1 and CDR2 from the germline V gene are GEAIGNYY and EKD. After removal of 0 bases from V and 0 bases from J, the junction contained 15 bases not matched to a gene. The CDR3 extends over 20 amino acids. Here the CDR3 reads CACDTVPTGDTQEYTDKLIF. As DNA, the CDR3 is TGTGCCTGTGACACCGTTCCTACGGGGGATACGCAGGAGTACACCGATAAACTCATCTTT.

A few counts support this clone. This likely reflects a read error, since a far larger clone is one base away. This sequence joins TRDV2 and TRDJ1; D is unclear. From germline, CDR1 is GEAIGNYY and CDR2 EKD. The CDR3 is 17 residues long. The V end lost 3 bases, the J end lost 10 bases, and 29 bases lay between the germline ends. The DNA of the CDR3 is TGTGCCTGTGACCCTATCGTCCGGGGCACCCTAGACCCAGGACTCATCTTT. Translated: CACDPIVRGTLDPGLIF.

A word on this clone: A far bigger clonotype differs at one base, so this is likely a read error. The chain carries TRDV2 and TRDJ2; maybe TRDD3 (5 bases). CDR3 length: 16 residues. Germline CDR1 reads GEAIGNYY; CDR2 reads EKD. V lost 1 base to trimming and J lost 7 bases, with 18 bases between them. The CDR3 loop reads CACDTVGNKLIAQLFF. DNA of the CDR3: TGTGCCTGTGACACAGTGGGGAACAAACTGATAGCACAACTCTTCTTT.

As regards this clone: Given a far larger clone just one base away, this is likely a sequencing read error. Other DNA sequences in this specimen translate into the identical CDR3. V gene TRDV2 combines with J gene TRDJ1; 10 bases are shared with TRDD3. CDR1 is GEAIGNYY and CDR2 is EKD in the germline V gene. CDR3 length: 20 residues. Losses at the gene ends were 3 bases for V and 0 bases for J; bases not matched to a gene: 18. CDR3 nucleotide sequence: TGTGCCTGTGACGCCCTTTCCTATGTACTGGGGGATCCTGACACCGATAAACTCATCTTT. It specifies CACDALSYVLGDPDTDKLIF.

A few counts support this clone. Only one base separates this from a far larger clonotype, so it likely reflects a read error. Other DNA sequences in the same sample also yield this CDR3. V gene TRDV2 combines with J gene TRDJ1; maybe TRDD3 (6 bases). The CDR3 runs to 18 residues. V shed 3 bases and J shed 2 bases, with 24 bases lying between them. Germline V gives CDR1 GEAIGNYY, CDR2 EKD. DNA for the CDR3: TGTGCCTGTGACGCTGTACTGGGTGATACGCAGACGACCGATAAACTCATCTTT. This gives the protein CACDAVLGDTQTTDKLIF.

This clone is deemed large. The chain uses TRDV2 and TRDJ1; 7 nucleotides agree with TRDD3. V gave up 0 bases and J gave up 0 bases; unmatched junction bases: 18. The germline V gene encodes CDR1 GEAIGNYY and CDR2 EKD. CDR3 length: 20 residues. The CDR3 coding sequence is TGTGCCTGTGACACCATACTGGGGCCTCGCGGACCTTTGTACACCGATAAACTCATCTTT. Its translation is CACDTILGPRGPLYTDKLIF.

As to this clone: It is likely a read error: a sequence one base away is far more abundant. The same CDR3 is also encoded by other DNA sequences in this sample. The chain links TRDV2 to TRDJ1; TRDD3 might be the D (9 bases). The CDR3 is 21 residues long. The V end lost 3 bases, the J end lost 3 bases, and 34 bases lay between the germline ends. The germline gives CDR1 GEAIGNYY, CDR2 EKD. This CDR3 reads CACDAVGLPTLLGDIPDKLIF. In DNA form, the CDR3 reads TGTGCCTGTGACGCTGTTGGGCTTCCTACTTTGTTGGGGGATATCCCCGATAAACTCATCTTT.

On this clone: Only one base separates this from a far larger clonotype, so it likely reflects a read error. Other DNA variants within this sample encode the same CDR3. The rearrangement joins TRDV2 to TRDJ1; 9 bases align to TRDD3. Trimming removed 0 bases from V and 0 bases from J; junction bases left unmatched: 13. CDR1 and CDR2 from the germline V gene are GEAIGNYY and EKD. The CDR3 runs 19 residues. The CDR3 bases are TGTGCCTGTGACACCGCAGGCCCTGGGGGATGGTCCTACACCGATAAACTCATCTTT. Its protein is CACDTAGPGGWSYTDKLIF.

This chain joins TRDV2 and TRDJ3, with TRDD3 identical over 10 bases. The J segment lost 2 bases and the V segment lost 0 bases, leaving 3 bases of the junction unmatched. The CDR3 extends over 18 amino acids. In germline, CDR1 is GEAIGNYY, CDR2 EKD. CDR3 nucleotides: TGTGCCTGTGACACCGTTGGGGGATACCCCTGGGACACCCGACAGATGTTTTTC. This translates into CACDTVGGYPWDTRQMFF.